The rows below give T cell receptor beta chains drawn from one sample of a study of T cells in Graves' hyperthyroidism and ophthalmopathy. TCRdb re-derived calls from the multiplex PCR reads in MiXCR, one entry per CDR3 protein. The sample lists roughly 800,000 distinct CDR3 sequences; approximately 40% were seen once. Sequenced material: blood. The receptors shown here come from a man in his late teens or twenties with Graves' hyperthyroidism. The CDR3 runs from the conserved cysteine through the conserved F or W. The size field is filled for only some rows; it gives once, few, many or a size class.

CDR3: CASSLSPGSPGGYTF
size: few
J: TRBJ1-2
V: TRBV4-2

CDR3: CASSYSGSSGGEQYF
size: -
J: TRBJ2-7
V: TRBV6-5

CDR3: CASSLVAGDQPQHF
size: many
J: TRBJ1-5
V: TRBV5-5

CDR3: CASSLDTGTPTYEQYF
size: -
J: TRBJ2-7
V: TRBV13

CDR3: CASRRQGSSETQYF
size: many
J: TRBJ2-5
V: TRBV2

CDR3: CASSDGTSGFRAYEQYF
size: few
J: TRBJ2-7
V: TRBV2

CDR3: CASSIALLGTGELFF
size: few
J: TRBJ2-2
V: TRBV19

CDR3: CASSQEGGIPYEQYF
size: many
J: TRBJ2-7
V: TRBV9

CDR3: CSLLTGGTGANVLTF
size: -
J: TRBJ2-6
V: TRBV29-1

CDR3: CSARDRGPGGYTEAFF
size: -
J: TRBJ1-1
V: TRBV20-1

CDR3: CATSRAISEVQPQHF
size: many
J: TRBJ1-5
V: TRBV15

CDR3: CSARGSSTGELFF
size: few
J: TRBJ2-2
V: TRBV20-1

CDR3: CSVEGAGGYGYTF
size: many
J: TRBJ1-2
V: TRBV29-1

CDR3: CASSLSRQYQETQYF
size: many
J: TRBJ2-5
V: TRBV7-6

CDR3: CSARDRYF
size: -
J: TRBJ2-5
V: TRBV20-1

CDR3: CASSPVDDSPLHF
size: many
J: TRBJ1-6
V: TRBV7-2

CDR3: CASSDPQGASTNEKLFF
size: -
J: TRBJ1-4
V: TRBV25-1

CDR3: CSVGWNEKLFF
size: many
J: TRBJ1-4
V: TRBV29-1

CDR3: CASSFGTGGFETQYF
size: -
J: TRBJ2-5
V: TRBV7-3

CDR3: CATSTLSGSGSGANVLTF
size: many
J: TRBJ2-6
V: TRBV15

CDR3: CSARQQDYEQYF
size: few
J: TRBJ2-7
V: TRBV20-1

CDR3: CSVAGTGDTGELFF
size: few
J: TRBJ2-2
V: TRBV20-1

CDR3: CASSGQGARYGYTF
size: -
J: TRBJ1-2
V: TRBV19

CDR3: CSPDRAAVTEAFF
size: -
J: TRBJ1-1
V: TRBV29-1

CDR3: CASSRGGVEEQYF
size: once
J: TRBJ2-7
V: TRBV11-2

CDR3: CASSSRIDSLEAFF
size: -
J: TRBJ1-1
V: TRBV4-1

CDR3: CSVWTGRETQYF
size: many
J: TRBJ2-5
V: TRBV29-1

CDR3: CSARLGQGGQEKLFF
size: few
J: TRBJ1-4
V: TRBV20-1

CDR3: CAISEGLAGDQPQHF
size: many
J: TRBJ1-5
V: TRBV10-3

CDR3: CASSYAEQSYGYTF
size: -
J: TRBJ1-2
V: TRBV6-5

CDR3: CATSRVGATEAFF
size: many
J: TRBJ1-1
V: TRBV15

CDR3: CASSHARTGDEQYF
size: -
J: TRBJ2-7
V: TRBV19

CDR3: CASSPAGGTSHEQYF
size: many
J: TRBJ2-7
V: TRBV5-1

CDR3: CASSDTPWGQPQHF
size: -
J: TRBJ1-5
V: TRBV10-2

CDR3: CSVDFGGWSNGYTF
size: many
J: TRBJ1-2
V: TRBV29-1

CDR3: CASSSRQINTEAFF
size: -
J: TRBJ1-1
V: TRBV5-6

CDR3: CASMAGANTEAFF
size: few
J: TRBJ1-1
V: TRBV6-1

CDR3: CASSQDPASGNTIYF
size: few
J: TRBJ1-3
V: TRBV4-3

CDR3: CAITDTSGSYEQYF
size: many
J: TRBJ2-7
V: TRBV10-3

CDR3: CSVDNNQETQYF
size: many
J: TRBJ2-5
V: TRBV29-1

CDR3: CASSLVDNDQPQHF
size: -
J: TRBJ1-5
V: TRBV19